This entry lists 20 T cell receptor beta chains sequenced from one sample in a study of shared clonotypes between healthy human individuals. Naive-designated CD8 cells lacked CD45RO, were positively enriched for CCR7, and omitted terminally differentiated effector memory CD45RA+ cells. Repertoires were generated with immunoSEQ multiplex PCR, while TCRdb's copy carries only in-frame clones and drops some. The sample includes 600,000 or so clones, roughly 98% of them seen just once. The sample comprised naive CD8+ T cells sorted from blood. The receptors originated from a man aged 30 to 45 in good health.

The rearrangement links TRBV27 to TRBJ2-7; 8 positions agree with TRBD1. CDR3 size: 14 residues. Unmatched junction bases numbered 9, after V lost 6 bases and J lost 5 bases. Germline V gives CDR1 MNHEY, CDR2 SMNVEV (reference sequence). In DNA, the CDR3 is TGTGCCAGCAGGCTCCCGGGACAGGTACACGAGCAGTACTTC. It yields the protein CASRLPGQVHEQYF.

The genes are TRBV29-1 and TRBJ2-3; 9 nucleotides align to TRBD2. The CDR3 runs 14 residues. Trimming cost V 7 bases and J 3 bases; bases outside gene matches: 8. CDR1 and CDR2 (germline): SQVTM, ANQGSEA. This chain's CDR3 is CSAGGSGRTDTQYF. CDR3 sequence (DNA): TGCAGCGCCGGGGGGAGCGGGAGGACAGATACGCAGTATTTT.

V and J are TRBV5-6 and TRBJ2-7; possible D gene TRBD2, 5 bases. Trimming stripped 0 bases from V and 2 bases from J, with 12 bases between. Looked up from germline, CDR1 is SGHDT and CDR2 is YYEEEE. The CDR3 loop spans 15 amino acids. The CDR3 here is CASSLGGGLPYEQYF. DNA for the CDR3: TGTGCCAGCAGCTTGGGTGGCGGGCTCCCCTACGAGCAGTACTTC.

For the CDR3, the DNA is TGCGCCAGCAGCCAAGGGAACGGATACGAGCAGTACTTC. This gives the protein CASSQGNGYEQYF. The chain carries TRBV4-3 and TRBJ2-7; the D is unclear. Germline V gene sequence: CDR1 LGHNA, CDR2 YSLEER. The CDR3 consists of 13 residues. Trimming left V 1 base short and J 4 bases short, with 8 bases between.

CDR3 region: CASSLELSYEQYF. The CDR3 bases are TGCGCCAGCAGCTTGGAACTAAGTTACGAGCAGTACTTC. The chain carries TRBV5-1 and TRBJ2-7, with D hard to call. This CDR3 region has 13 residues. CDR1 is SGHRS, CDR2 YFSETQ, per germline. Trimming removed 0 bases from V and 4 bases from J, with 8 bases in between.

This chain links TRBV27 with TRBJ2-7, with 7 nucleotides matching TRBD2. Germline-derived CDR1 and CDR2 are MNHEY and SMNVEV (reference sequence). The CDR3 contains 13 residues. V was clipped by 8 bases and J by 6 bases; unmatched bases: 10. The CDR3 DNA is TGTGCCAGCGGGTGGAGGAGGGAGGGCGAGCAGTACTTC. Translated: CASGWRREGEQYF.

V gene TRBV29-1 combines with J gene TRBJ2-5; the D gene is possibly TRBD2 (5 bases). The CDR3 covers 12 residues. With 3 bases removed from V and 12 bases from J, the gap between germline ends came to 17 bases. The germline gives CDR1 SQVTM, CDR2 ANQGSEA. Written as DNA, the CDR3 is TGCAGCGTTGAGAGGGAAATGGATGGGGAGTACTTC. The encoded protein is CSVEREMDGEYF. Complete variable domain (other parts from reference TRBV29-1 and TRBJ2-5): SAVISQKPSRDICQRGTSLTIQCQVDSQVTMMFWYRQQPGQSLTLIATANQGSEATYESGFVIDKFPISRPNLTFSTLTVSNMSPEDSSIYLCSVEREMDGEYFGPGTRLLVL.

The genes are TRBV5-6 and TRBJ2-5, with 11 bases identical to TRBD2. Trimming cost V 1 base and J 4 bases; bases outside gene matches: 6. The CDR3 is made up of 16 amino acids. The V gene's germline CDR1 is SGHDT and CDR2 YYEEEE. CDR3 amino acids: CASSLFTSGSAETQYF. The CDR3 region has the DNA TGTGCCAGCAGCTTGTTCACTAGCGGGAGTGCAGAGACCCAGTACTTC.

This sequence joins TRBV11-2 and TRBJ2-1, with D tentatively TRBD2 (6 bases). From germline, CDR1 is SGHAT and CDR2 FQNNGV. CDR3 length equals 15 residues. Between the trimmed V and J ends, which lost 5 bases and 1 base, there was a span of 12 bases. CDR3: CASSHESGSYNEQFF. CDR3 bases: TGTGCCAGCAGCCACGAGAGCGGGTCCTACAATGAGCAGTTCTTC.

The CDR3 reads CASSLSGSVNEQFF. The CDR3 DNA sequence: TGTGCCAGCAGCTTATCAGGGTCGGTTAATGAGCAGTTCTTC. The chain employs TRBV7-6 and TRBJ2-1, with a weak D call TRBD1 (5 bases). Germline assignment: CDR1 SGHVS and CDR2 FNYEAQ. V was trimmed by 2 bases and J by 7 bases, leaving 12 bases between them. This CDR3 has 14 residues.

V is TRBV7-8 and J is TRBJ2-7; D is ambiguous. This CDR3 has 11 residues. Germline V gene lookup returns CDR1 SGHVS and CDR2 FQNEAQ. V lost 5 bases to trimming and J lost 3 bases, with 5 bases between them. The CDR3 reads CASSLNYEQYF. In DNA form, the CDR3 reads TGTGCCAGCAGCCTAAACTACGAGCAGTACTTC. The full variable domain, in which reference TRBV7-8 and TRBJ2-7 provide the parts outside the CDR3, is GAGVSQSPRYKVAKRGQDVALRCDPISGHVSLFWYQQALGQGPEFLTYFQNEAQLDKSGLPSDRFFAERPEGSVSTLKIQRTQQEDSAVYLCASSLNYEQYFGPGTRLTVT.

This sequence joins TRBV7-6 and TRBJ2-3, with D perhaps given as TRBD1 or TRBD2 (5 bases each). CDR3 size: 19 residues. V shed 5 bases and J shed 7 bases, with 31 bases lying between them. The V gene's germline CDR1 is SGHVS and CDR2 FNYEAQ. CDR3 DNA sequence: TGTGCCAGCAGCCTAAGTCACCATACTCGAGGGGCGTTCGGGAATACGCAGTATTTT. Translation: CASSLSHHTRGAFGNTQYF.

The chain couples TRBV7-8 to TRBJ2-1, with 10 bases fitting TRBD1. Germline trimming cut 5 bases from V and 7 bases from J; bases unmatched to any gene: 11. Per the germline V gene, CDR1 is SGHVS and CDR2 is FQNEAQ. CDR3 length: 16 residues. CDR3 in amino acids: CASSQTGGYVLNEQFF. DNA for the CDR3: TGTGCCAGCAGCCAGACAGGGGGCTACGTTTTGAATGAGCAGTTCTTC.

The DNA for the CDR3 is TGTGCCAGCAGTTTATACCAGGGGCGCACCGGGGAGCTGTTTTTT. This codes for CASSLYQGRTGELFF. The chain has TRBV27 and TRBJ2-2, with a possible D match to TRBD1 (6 bases). The CDR3 is 15 amino acids. CDR1 MNHEY and CDR2 SMNVEV come from the germline V gene (reference sequence). Trimming stripped 1 base from V and 4 bases from J, with 10 bases between.

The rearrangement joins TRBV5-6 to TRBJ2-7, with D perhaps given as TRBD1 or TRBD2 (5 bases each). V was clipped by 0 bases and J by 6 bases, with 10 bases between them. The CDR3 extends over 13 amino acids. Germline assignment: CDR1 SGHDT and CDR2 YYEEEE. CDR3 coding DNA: TGTGCCAGCAGCTTGGGCCTGGGGGTCGAGCAGTACTTC. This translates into CASSLGLGVEQYF.

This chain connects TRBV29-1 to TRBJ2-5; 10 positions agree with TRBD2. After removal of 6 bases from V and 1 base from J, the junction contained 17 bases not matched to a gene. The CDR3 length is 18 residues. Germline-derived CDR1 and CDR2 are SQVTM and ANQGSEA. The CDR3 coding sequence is TGCAGCGTCCCACAGCTAGCGGGAGCGGGGGGGATCCAAGAGACCCAGTACTTC. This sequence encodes CSVPQLAGAGGIQETQYF.

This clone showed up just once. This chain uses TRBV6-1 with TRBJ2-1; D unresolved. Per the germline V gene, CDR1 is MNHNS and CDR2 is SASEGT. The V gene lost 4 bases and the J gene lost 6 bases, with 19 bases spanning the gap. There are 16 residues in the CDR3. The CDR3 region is CASSGLGERTTNEQFF. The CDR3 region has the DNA TGTGCCAGCAGTGGGCTGGGCGAGCGAACGACCAATGAGCAGTTCTTC.

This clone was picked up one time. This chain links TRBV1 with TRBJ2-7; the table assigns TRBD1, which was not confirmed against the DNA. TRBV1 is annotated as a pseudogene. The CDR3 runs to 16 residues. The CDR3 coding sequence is TGCACCAGCAGCCACCCCAGTAAGAGGGGGTCCTACGAGCAGTACTTC. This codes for CTSSHPSKRGSYEQYF.

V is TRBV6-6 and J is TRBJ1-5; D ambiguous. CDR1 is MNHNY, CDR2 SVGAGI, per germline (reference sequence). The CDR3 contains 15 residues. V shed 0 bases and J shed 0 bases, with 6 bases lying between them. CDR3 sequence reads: CASSYSLDSNQPQHF. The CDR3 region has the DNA TGTGCCAGCAGTTACTCTTTAGATAGCAATCAGCCCCAGCATTTT.

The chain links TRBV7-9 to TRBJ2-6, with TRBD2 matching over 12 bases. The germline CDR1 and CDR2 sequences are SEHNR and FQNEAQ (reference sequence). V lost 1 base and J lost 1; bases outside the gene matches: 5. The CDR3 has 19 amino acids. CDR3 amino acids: CASSLGLAGEVSGANVLTF. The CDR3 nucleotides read TGTGCCAGCAGCTTAGGACTAGCGGGAGAGGTTTCTGGGGCCAACGTCCTGACTTTC. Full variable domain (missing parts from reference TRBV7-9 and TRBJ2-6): DTGVSQNPRHKITKRGQNVTFRCDPISEHNRLYWYRQTLGQGPEFLTYFQNEAQLEKSRLLSDRFSAERPKGSFSTLEIQRTEQGDSAMYLCASSLGLAGEVSGANVLTFGAGSRLTVL.